The source of this T cell receptor (beta chain) is a study of T-cell reconstitution after alpha-beta-depleted transplantation in children. This sample's TCRbeta library carried unique molecular identifier barcodes. TCRdb fed the PCR reads into MiXCR, producing one record per CDR3 protein. The repertoire holds some 500,000 distinct CDR3 sequences, with roughly 18% as singletons. Germline V gene lookup returns CDR1 SGHTA and CDR2 FQGNSA. V was trimmed by 2 bases and J by 8 bases, leaving 15 bases between them. CDR3 length: 14 amino acids. The sequence was collected from a human donor who donated a stem cell graft to a child with acute lymphoblastic leukemia. The genes are TRBV7-2 and TRBJ1-1; D is undetermined. The material was PBMCs from the stem cell graft donor, obtained from the stem cell graft. The chain's CDR3 is CASSLLGSRYEAFF. CDR3 bases: TGTGCCAGCAGCTTACTGGGAAGCCGATACGAAGCTTTCTTT. Together with reference TRBV7-2 and TRBJ1-1, the CDR3 gives the full variable domain: GAGVSQSPSNKVTEKGKDVELRCDPISGHTALYWYRQSLGQGLEFLIYFQGNSAPDKSGLPSDRFSAERTGGSVSTLTIQRTQQEDSAVYLCASSLLGSRYEAFFGQGTRLTVV.